Each of the 4 T cell receptor beta chains below was sequenced from the same sample in a study of response to subunit inactivated influenza vaccine. TCRdb passed the RT-PCR reads through MiXCR, listing each CDR3 protein once. This table has about 520,000 distinct CDR3 sequences, over 25% appearing once. The source material was CD4+ T cells sorted from PBMCs, sampled 5 days after vaccination. The source of these receptors is a man in his fifties or sixties who received an inactivated influenza vaccine.

The chain carries TRBV4-1 and TRBJ2-6; 8 bases fit TRBD1. Germline lookup yields CDR1 MGHRA and CDR2 YSYEKL. The CDR3 covers 18 residues. V shed 3 bases and J 0 bases; nucleotides not matched to a gene: 7. CDR3 sequence (DNA): TGCGCCAGCAGCCAGCTCGAACAGGGGGGCTCTGGGGCCAACGTCCTGACTTTC. It translates to CASSQLEQGGSGANVLTF.

The J gene is TRBJ2-7, the V gene TRBV20-1; 11 positions match TRBD1. The CDR3 runs 17 residues. Germline assignment: CDR1 DFQATT and CDR2 SNEGSKA (reference sequence). Germline trimming cut 0 bases from V and 0 bases from J; bases unmatched to any gene: 7. The CDR3 DNA sequence: TGCAGTGCTAGAGATCTCGCCGGACAGGGGGCCTCCTACGAGCAGTACTTC. Protein sequence: CSARDLAGQGASYEQYF.

The chain has TRBV4-3 and TRBJ2-5; D ambiguous. Germline assignment: CDR1 LGHNA and CDR2 YSLEER. The V and J ends lost 6 bases and 3 bases respectively, with 14 bases between them. The length of the CDR3 is 14 residues. This chain's CDR3 is CASSLNLQKETQYF. DNA of the CDR3: TGCGCCAGCAGTCTCAACCTACAGAAAGAGACCCAGTACTTC.

The chain has TRBV5-6 and TRBJ2-5; D is undetermined. The CDR3 covers 15 residues. Trimming took 0 bases from V and 1 from J, leaving 10 bases between them. Germline V gene sequence: CDR1 SGHDT, CDR2 YYEEEE. For the CDR3, the DNA is TGTGCCAGCAGCTTGGCCGTCGGGCCCCAAGAGACCCAGTACTTC. Amino acids: CASSLAVGPQETQYF.